This T cell receptor beta chain was found in a study of T cells after yellow fever vaccination. Across the whole study: Fractions of limited cellularity were prepared by means of SMART-Seq v4 Ultra Low Input.

General study points: Compared with primary, the secondary response was weaker and peaked at day 5, not 15.

This CDR3 has 16 amino acids. The germline V gene encodes CDR1 SGHDT and CDR2 YYEEEE. Trimming took off 2 bases at V and 0 bases at J, with 12 bases between the two ends. Production of TCR cDNA was by 5'RACE template switching, which also added a universal primer site and UMIs. One entry per CDR3 protein, called by TCRdb with MiXCR from the 5' RACE reads. The table shows a few hundred thousand distinct CDR3 sequences, with approximately 10% occurring only once. Points on this clonotype: Its antigen is unidentified.

This clonotype was obtained from a man younger than 35 who received the YFV17D yellow fever vaccine. The chain combines TRBV5-6 with TRBJ1-5; D perhaps matches TRBD1 (5 bases). This sample comprised CD4+ T cells sorted from PBMCs, obtained 5 days after the yellow fever booster vaccination. CDR3 nucleotide sequence: TGTGCCAGCAGCTTTCGGGGGTACTATAGCAATCAGCCCCAGCATTTT. Encoded protein: CASSFRGYYSNQPQHF.